The 24 T cell receptor beta chains given below trace back to one sample, sequenced in a study of spatial heterogeneity in lung cancer. TCRdb fed the 5' RACE reads into MiXCR, producing one record per CDR3 protein. The table lists more than 25,000 distinct CDR3 sequences, more than 4.5% of them singletons. Time point meaning: blood at routine non-recurrence follow-up after resection. Sequencing used PBMCs, obtained at follow-up. All receptors come from a female donor with early-stage non-small cell lung cancer.

This clonotype was observed a few times. The chain uses TRBV5-4 and TRBJ2-5; D is unclear. The CDR3 runs 12 residues. Germline CDR1 SGHNT, CDR2 YYREEE (reference sequence). Trimming cost V 4 bases and J 0 bases, with 4 bases left between them. As DNA, the CDR3 is TGTGCCAGCAGCACGAACCAAGAGACCCAGTACTTC. It encodes CASSTNQETQYF.

There are many counts of this clonotype. The chain has TRBV5-1 and TRBJ2-5, with TRBD2 matching over 9 bases. The V gene's germline CDR1 is SGHRS and CDR2 YFSETQ. The CDR3 runs to 14 residues. With V trimmed by 6 bases and J by 5 bases, 8 bases remained unmatched. The CDR3 DNA follows: TGCGCCAGCAAGGCCGGGACTAGCTGGGAGACCCAGTACTTC. This encodes CASKAGTSWETQYF.

This clonotype was counted at least ten times. This chain uses TRBV20-1 with TRBJ1-6; TRBD1 might be the D (5 bases). In germline, CDR1 is DFQATT, CDR2 SNEGSKA (reference sequence). The CDR3 totals 15 residues. Trimming left V 5 bases short and J 2 bases short, with 13 bases between. This CDR3 is CSAAGLGTYNSPLHF. The CDR3 DNA reads TGCAGTGCTGCGGGGCTCGGCACCTATAATTCACCCCTCCACTTT.

This clonotype was counted many times. This chain connects TRBV6-2 or TRBV6-3 to TRBJ2-5, with D unclear. The germline V gene encodes CDR1 MNHEY and CDR2 SVGEGT. The CDR3 is made up of 13 amino acids. V was shortened by 0 bases and J by 7 bases, with 9 bases between the two germline ends. The chain's CDR3 is CASSYSAVLTQYF. The DNA of the CDR3 is TGTGCCAGCAGTTACTCGGCCGTACTGACCCAGTACTTC.

This clonotype was counted at least ten times. This chain uses TRBV30 with TRBJ2-2, with 10 bases that match TRBD1. Germline CDR1 reads GTSNPN; CDR2 reads SVGIG (reference sequence). V dropped 5 bases and J dropped 1; count of bases not matched to a gene: 4. The CDR3 spans 15 residues. The CDR3 DNA reads TGTGCCTGGGGAAGGGACAGGGGGAACACCGGGGAGCTGTTTTTT. Amino acid sequence: CAWGRDRGNTGELFF.

The table lists this clonotype with many counts. The chain couples TRBV28 to TRBJ2-7; TRBD2 aligns across 10 bases. The CDR3 contains 17 residues. CDR1 is MDHEN, CDR2 SYDVKM, per germline. V was pared by 5 bases and J by 7 bases, with 17 bases of the junction left unmatched. The CDR3 loop reads CASSTGGAGGTPREQYF. In DNA form, the CDR3 reads TGTGCCAGCAGTACAGGGGGAGCGGGGGGGACCCCTCGGGAGCAGTACTTC.

This chain links TRBV12-3 or TRBV12-4 with TRBJ2-5; 13 positions agree with TRBD2. Trimming removed 5 bases from V and 0 bases from J; junction bases left unmatched: 9. The CDR3 is made up of 18 amino acids. The CDR3 DNA reads TGTGCCAGCAGTACTGGGACTAGCGGGACCGACCACCAAGAGACCCAGTACTTC. This sequence encodes CASSTGTSGTDHQETQYF.

In its sample, this clonotype was seen many times. The rearrangement uses TRBV19 and TRBJ1-1; D is possibly TRBD1 (6 bases). Germline V CDR1 and CDR2: LNHDA, SQIVND (reference sequence). The CDR3 extends over 13 amino acids. Trimming pared 4 bases from V and 1 base from J, leaving 7 bases between. The chain's CDR3 is CASSTGQNTEAFF. The CDR3 DNA is TGTGCCAGTAGTACGGGACAGAACACTGAAGCTTTCTTT.

This clonotype came up many times. J is TRBJ2-1 and V is TRBV6-2 or TRBV6-3; either TRBD1 or TRBD2 may supply D (5 bases each). Germline CDR1 and CDR2: MNHEY and SVGEGT. Trimming took off 5 bases at V and 4 bases at J, with 18 bases between the two ends. This CDR3 comprises 16 residues. CDR3: CASSTPGGGVYNEQFF. The CDR3 DNA sequence: TGTGCCAGCAGTACACCTGGGGGTGGGGTGTACAATGAGCAGTTCTTC.

This clonotype was recorded many times. This chain links TRBV28 with TRBJ2-3; 10 positions match TRBD2. V lost 4 bases, J lost 4 bases, and 8 bases stayed unmatched. CDR1 MDHEN and CDR2 SYDVKM come from the germline V gene. This CDR3 is built from 16 residues. CDR3 sequence: CASSSATSGYPDTQYF. The CDR3 DNA sequence: TGTGCCAGCAGTTCGGCGACTAGCGGGTACCCAGATACGCAGTATTTT.

This clonotype was observed many times. The chain has TRBV12-3 or TRBV12-4 and TRBJ2-7, with TRBD1 matching 9 bases. The CDR3 totals 15 residues. V dropped 2 bases and J dropped 3; count of bases not matched to a gene: 5. CDR3 DNA: TGTGCCAGCAGTTTAAGGGAGGGACAGGGCTACGAGCAGTACTTC. Protein: CASSLREGQGYEQYF.

This clonotype was detected many times. V is TRBV7-2 and J is TRBJ2-7; 7 nucleotides agree with TRBD2. The ends lost 3 bases at V and 6 bases at J; junction bases unmatched: 11. Germline values: CDR1 SGHTA, CDR2 FQGNSA. This CDR3 spans 15 amino acids. CDR3 coding DNA: TGTGCCAGCAGCTTCGCCGGGACTACCACTGGCGAGCAGTACTTC. Protein product: CASSFAGTTTGEQYF.

In its sample, this clonotype was seen many times. The gene calls are TRBV28 and TRBJ1-5; possibly TRBD1 for D (5 bases). Germline CDR1 MDHEN, CDR2 SYDVKM. The CDR3 totals 14 residues. Trimming pared 1 base from V and 5 bases from J, leaving 9 bases between. CDR3 region: CASSLLGLDQPQHF. Here the CDR3 DNA reads TGTGCCAGCAGTTTATTGGGGCTGGATCAGCCCCAGCATTTT.

At least ten counts were recorded for this clonotype. This sequence joins TRBV3-1 and TRBJ2-2; D unresolved. The germline gives CDR1 LGHDT, CDR2 YNNKEL (reference sequence). CDR3 length equals 12 residues. V lost 7 bases, J lost 1 base, and 4 bases lay in between. CDR3 residues: CASNQNTGELFF. Written as DNA, the CDR3 is TGTGCCAGCAACCAGAACACCGGGGAGCTGTTTTTT.

This sequence joins TRBV9 and TRBJ2-5; TRBD2 is a possible D gene (6 bases). CDR3 size: 14 residues. Per the germline V gene, CDR1 is SGDLS and CDR2 is YYNGEE. V was clipped by 0 bases and J by 4 bases, with 10 bases between them. CDR3 sequence: CASSVGASAETQYF. CDR3 DNA sequence: TGTGCCAGCAGCGTAGGGGCTAGCGCAGAGACCCAGTACTTC.

J is TRBJ2-3 and V is TRBV20-1, with 11 bases that match TRBD2. V lost 2 bases to trimming and J lost 4 bases; unmatched junction nucleotides: 2. Germline values: CDR1 DFQATT, CDR2 SNEGSKA (reference sequence). The CDR3 is 14 residues long. The CDR3 sequence: CSARLAGGPDTQYF. CDR3 bases: TGCAGTGCTAGACTAGCGGGAGGACCAGATACGCAGTATTTT.

In its sample, this clonotype was seen many times. The genes are TRBV24-1 and TRBJ2-1; perhaps D is TRBD1 or TRBD2 (6 bases each). Deletions cut 7 bases from V and 5 bases from J, with 14 bases between. CDR3 length equals 14 residues. Germline V gives CDR1 KGHDR, CDR2 SFDVKD. The CDR3 is CATSDGGHNNEQFF. The CDR3 DNA reads TGTGCCACCAGCGACGGGGGCCACAACAATGAGCAGTTCTTC.

This clonotype showed up many times. This chain connects TRBV20-1 to TRBJ2-5; TRBD2 matches 11 bases. This CDR3 has 18 residues. V shed 2 bases, J shed 7 bases, and the junction held 18 bases outside the gene matches. The V gene's germline CDR1 is DFQATT and CDR2 SNEGSKA (reference sequence). CDR3 sequence (DNA): TGCAGTGCTAGACCCCCACCCGGACTAGCGGGCTCCGGAGGGACCCAGTACTTC. Translation gives CSARPPPGLAGSGGTQYF.

This clonotype was recorded many times. The chain carries TRBV5-6 and TRBJ1-1; D not certain. V was trimmed by 0 bases and J by 8 bases, leaving 8 bases between them. This CDR3 is 12 amino acids long. Germline V gene lookup returns CDR1 SGHDT and CDR2 YYEEEE. CDR3 protein: CASSLGSWEAFF. CDR3 nucleotide sequence: TGTGCCAGCAGCTTGGGGAGTTGGGAAGCTTTCTTT.

The sample holds a few counts of this clonotype. This chain uses TRBV27 with TRBJ1-5, with TRBD1 as a possible D gene (6 bases). The CDR3 has 15 amino acids. Germline CDR1 reads MNHEY; CDR2 reads SMNVEV (reference sequence). V lost 6 bases and J 5 bases, leaving 17 bases between the germline ends. The CDR3 region is CASSLLGGADQPQHF. CDR3 bases: TGTGCCAGCAGCCTTCTGGGGGGCGCAGATCAGCCCCAGCATTTT.

This chain connects TRBV21-1 to TRBJ2-7; the table assigns TRBD2, which was not confirmed against the DNA. TRBV21-1 has pseudogene status. This CDR3 comprises 16 residues. CDR3 amino acids: CASSKGRRLRTYEQYF. The CDR3 nucleotides read TGTGCCAGCAGCAAAGGCAGGAGACTAAGGACCTACGAGCAGTACTTC.

This clonotype was seen repeatedly, ten times or more. This chain uses TRBV7-2 with TRBJ2-3; D is perhaps TRBD1 or TRBD2 (5 bases each). V was shortened by 5 bases and J by 0 bases, with 15 bases between the two germline ends. CDR3 length: 16 amino acids. CDR1 and CDR2 (germline): SGHTA, FQGNSA. Written as DNA, the CDR3 is TGTGCCAGCAGCCCGCCGGGGACGGGTAGCACAGATACGCAGTATTTT. Translated, it gives CASSPPGTGSTDTQYF. The full variable domain, completed using reference TRBV7-2 and TRBJ2-3, is GAGVSQSPSNKVTEKGKDVELRCDPISGHTALYWYRQSLGQGLEFLIYFQGNSAPDKSGLPSDRFSAERTGGSVSTLTIQRTQQEDSAVYLCASSPPGTGSTDTQYFGPGTRLTVL.

This clonotype was seen ten or more times. The chain recombines TRBV7-9 with TRBJ1-2, with D possibly TRBD1 on 6 matching bases. The CDR3 loop spans 16 amino acids. V was cut by 4 bases and J by 4 bases, with 19 bases left in between. In germline, CDR1 is SEHNR, CDR2 FQNEAQ (reference sequence). CDR3 protein: CASSSQTGNLLYGYTF. The CDR3 coding sequence is TGTGCCAGCAGCTCCCAGACAGGCAACCTTCTCTATGGCTACACCTTC.

This clonotype was found many times. The chain couples TRBV4-1 to TRBJ1-5; TRBD1 agrees at 8 bases. There are 15 residues in the CDR3. V lost 4 bases and J lost 6; bases outside the gene matches: 8. Germline lookup yields CDR1 MGHRA and CDR2 YSYEKL. CDR3 sequence reads: CASSPTRTGPQPQHF. The CDR3 bases are TGCGCCAGCAGCCCGACCAGGACAGGGCCTCAGCCCCAGCATTTT.